The entry below gives a single T cell receptor beta chain sequence along with its context. Its antigen is unknown. Being one base from a much bigger clone, this may be a read error. A read error is likely, as this CDR3 ends without the conserved phenylalanine or tryptophan. The TCR beta CDR3 regions were amplified from RNA transcripts. The first round of RT-PCR for the TCR CDR3 was performed with the HTBI primer set and the Qiagen OneStep RT-PCR kit. Libraries were constructed in a second round of multiplex PCR, after which size selection and purification were performed. The libraries were sequenced on an Illumina HiSeq2000 using paired-end 100 bp reads. As for the authors' bioinformatics: SOAPnuke was used to process the raw data, throwing out any read that contained adapters or uncalled bases, had a mean Phred below 15, or lacked an exact constant-primer or identifier match. COPE v1.2.5 was used to merge high-quality paired reads, and clonotypes were defined as unique nucleotide sequences. Clonotypes were aligned to IMGT TRBV, TRBD and TRBJ reference segments using MiTCR v1.1. Only V-J combinations with frequency above 0.0001, covering about 99% of repertoires, were analysed. A TCS score was defined as the ratio of F50 (clonal expansion) to E x V (chaos), with BLOSUM62-based TCRdist applied between CDR3 peptides within each V-J. Welch's t-statistics and random forest reduced several hundred V-J features to 13, which were used in a naive Bayes classifier (R e1071). TCRdb itself trimmed the public reads at Q25 with fastp, ran MiXCR and retained productive beta chains. Each entry is one CDR3 protein sequence, shown with its most common DNA and genes. It is TCRdb's table, rather than the study itself, that gives the V and J calls and clone size. This sample gives hundreds of thousands of distinct CDR3 sequences in total; around 16% of them show up just once. The ten most abundant clones make up 7.7% of the sample.

Graves' hyperthyroidism was defined as stable when no progression to ophthalmopathy occurred over 18 months of follow-up. Hyperthyroidism patients were aged 18 to 65 years and newly diagnosed, with disease duration of less than 2 months. Exclusion was applied to patients with uncontrolled infections, other autoimmune diseases, pregnancy or lactation. Clinical symptoms, serum thyroxine and TRAb, thyroid ultrasound, and orbital computed tomography formed the basis for the diagnoses. PBMCs were isolated from about 10 ml of fresh peripheral blood by Ficoll-Paque density gradient centrifugation. Trizol reagent was used to extract total RNA, and RNA quality was then checked on an Agilent 2100 Bioanalyzer. This sample stems from a study of T cells in Graves' hyperthyroidism and ophthalmopathy (dated by TCRdb to between 2018 and 2021). At the level of the whole study: Peripheral blood was collected at initial diagnosis, before any treatment. The paper describes TCR Vbeta CDR3 sequencing of 130 to 150 peripheral blood samples, made up of some 40 ophthalmopathy patients, more than 70 hyperthyroidism patients and 17 progressor patients. A discovery cohort of 95 to 100 patients, approximately 45 with Graves' ophthalmopathy and more than 55 with stable Graves' hyperthyroidism, was used to find distinguishing TCR V-J signatures. In six Graves' hyperthyroidism patients, the study also compared T-cell repertoires from thyroid tissue with T-cell repertoires from blood. After blood sampling, hyperthyroidism patients were treated with methimazole at a starting dose of 30 mg daily, and ophthalmopathy patients were treated with high-dose intravenous methylprednisolone. An independent validation cohort of under 20 hyperthyroidism patients and roughly 16 patients who later progressed to ophthalmopathy tested prospective prediction of ophthalmopathy. For training and testing, the roughly 97 patients in the discovery cohort were randomly divided in a 7:3 ratio.

The full study reports these points: During validation, the model predicted progression to ophthalmopathy a median of around six months ahead of onset, with approximately 71% sensitivity and 72.22% specificity. Sample size was not statistically predetermined, and blinding of investigators to group allocation was not performed. Most expanded thyroid clonotypes (frequency above 0.001) were also found in blood, which suggests that blood repertoires may mirror thyroid immune responses. A model built on a 13 V-J signature distinguished ophthalmopathy from stable hyperthyroidism, reaching about 89% sensitivity and under 84% specificity in cross-validation and 80%/75% in testing.

Input material: blood. This receptor was taken from a young woman with Graves' hyperthyroidism.

The CDR3 region reads CASSLEGLSTEAFL. The nucleotides are TGTGCCAGCAGCTTAGAGGGGTTGAGCACTGAAGCTTTCCTT. The sequence is built from TRBV7-9 and TRBJ1-1; the D gene is perhaps TRBD1, on 5 matching bases. CDR1 and CDR2, per the germline V gene (reference sequence), are SEHNR and FQNEAQ. From its first to its last residue, the CDR3 has 14 amino acids. The retained sequence is limited to the CDR3, 42 bases, with the frame set at the first base. Trimming costs V 1 base and J 4 bases, and their ends lie 10 bases apart.